This T cell receptor beta chain was identified in a study of cytomegalovirus exposure and HLA in healthy donors. General study results and limits: A later analysis appeared to link common viral pathogens to several of the most significant clusters. Later, an analysis showed that TCR beta chains associated with HLA were more clonally expanded than others that were equally common. In terms of immune exposure information, only CMV serostatus was available.

This CDR3 comprises 15 residues. The V and J ends lost 3 bases and 7 bases, in that order; junction bases with no gene match: 2. Germline loops: CDR1 SGHRS, CDR2 YFSETQ. Details on this clone: Its antigen is unknown.

When sampled, the donors appeared nominally healthy, though they likely had unrecorded immune exposures. Primers: 60 Vbeta forward and 13 Jbeta reverse. The data were produced by immunoSEQ multiplex PCR, yet TCRdb's version contains in-frame clones alone and is incomplete. The data contain about 160,000 clones, roughly 80% of them seen just once; the ten biggest clones take up about 2%. The sample comprised PBMCs. The receptor was derived from a female donor in good health and CMV-seronegative. The chain couples TRBV5-1 to TRBJ2-1, with 15 bases fitting TRBD2. CDR3 sequence: CASSSGTSGGNEQFF. The CDR3 bases are TGCGCCAGCAGCTCCGGGACTAGCGGGGGGAATGAGCAGTTCTTC.